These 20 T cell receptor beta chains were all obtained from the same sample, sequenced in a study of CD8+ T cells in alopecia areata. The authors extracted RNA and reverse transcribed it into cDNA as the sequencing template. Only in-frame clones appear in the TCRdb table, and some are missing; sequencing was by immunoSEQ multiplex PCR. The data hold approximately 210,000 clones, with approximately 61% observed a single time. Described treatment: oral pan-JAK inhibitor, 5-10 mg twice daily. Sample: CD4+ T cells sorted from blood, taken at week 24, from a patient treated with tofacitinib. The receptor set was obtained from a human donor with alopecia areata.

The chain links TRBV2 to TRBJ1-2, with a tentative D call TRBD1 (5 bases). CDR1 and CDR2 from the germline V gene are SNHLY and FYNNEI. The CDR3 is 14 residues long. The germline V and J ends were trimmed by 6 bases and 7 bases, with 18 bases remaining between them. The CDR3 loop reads CASRGMGTDFGYTF. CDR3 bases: TGTGCCAGCAGAGGTATGGGGACGGACTTTGGCTACACCTTC.

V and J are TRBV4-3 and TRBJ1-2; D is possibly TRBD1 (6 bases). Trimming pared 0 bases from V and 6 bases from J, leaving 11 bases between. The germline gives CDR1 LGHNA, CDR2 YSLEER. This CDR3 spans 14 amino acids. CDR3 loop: CASSQDRGWDGYTF. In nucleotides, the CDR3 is TGCGCCAGCAGCCAAGACAGGGGATGGGATGGCTACACCTTC.

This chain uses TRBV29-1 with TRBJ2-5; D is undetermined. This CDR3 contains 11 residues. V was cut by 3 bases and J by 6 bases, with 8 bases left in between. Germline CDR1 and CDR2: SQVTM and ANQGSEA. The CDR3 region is CSVDLGKTQYF. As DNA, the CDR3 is TGCAGCGTTGATCTTGGGAAGACCCAGTACTTC.

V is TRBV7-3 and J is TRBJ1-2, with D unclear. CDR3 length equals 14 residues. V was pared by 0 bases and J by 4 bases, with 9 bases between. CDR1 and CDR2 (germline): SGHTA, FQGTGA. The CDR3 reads CASSLTRTAYGYTF. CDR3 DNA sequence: TGTGCCAGCAGCTTAACCCGGACGGCCTATGGCTACACCTTC.

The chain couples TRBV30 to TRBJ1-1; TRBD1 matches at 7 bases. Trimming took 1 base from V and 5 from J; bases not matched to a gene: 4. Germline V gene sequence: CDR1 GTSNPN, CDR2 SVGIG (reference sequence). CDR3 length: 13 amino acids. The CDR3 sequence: CAWSGQGPTEAFF. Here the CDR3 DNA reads TGTGCCTGGAGTGGACAGGGTCCGACTGAAGCTTTCTTT. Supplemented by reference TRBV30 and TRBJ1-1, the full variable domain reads SQTIHQWPATLVQPVGSPLSLECTVEGTSNPNLYWYRQAAGRGLQLLFYSVGIGQISSEVPQNLSASRPQDRQFILSSKKLLLSDSGFYLCAWSGQGPTEAFFGQGTRLTVV.

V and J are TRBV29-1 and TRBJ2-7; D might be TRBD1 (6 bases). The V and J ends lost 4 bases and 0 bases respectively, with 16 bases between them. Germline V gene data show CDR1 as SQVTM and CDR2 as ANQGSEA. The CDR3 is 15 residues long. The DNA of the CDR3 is TGCAGCGTTGTCGGAGCGACAGGCGACTCCTACGAGCAGTACTTC. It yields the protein CSVVGATGDSYEQYF.

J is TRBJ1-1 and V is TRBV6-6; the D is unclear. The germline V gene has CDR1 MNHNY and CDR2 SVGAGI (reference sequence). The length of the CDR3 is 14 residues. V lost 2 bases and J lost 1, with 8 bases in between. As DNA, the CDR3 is TGTGCCAGCAGTTACGCGACGGGGAACACTGAAGCTTTCTTT. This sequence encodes CASSYATGNTEAFF.

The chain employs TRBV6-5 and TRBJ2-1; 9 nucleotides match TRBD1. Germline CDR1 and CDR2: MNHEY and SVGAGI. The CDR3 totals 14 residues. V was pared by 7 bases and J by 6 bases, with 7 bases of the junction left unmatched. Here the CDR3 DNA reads TGTGCCAGCACCGAGGGGACAGGGACCAATGAGCAGTTCTTC. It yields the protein CASTEGTGTNEQFF.

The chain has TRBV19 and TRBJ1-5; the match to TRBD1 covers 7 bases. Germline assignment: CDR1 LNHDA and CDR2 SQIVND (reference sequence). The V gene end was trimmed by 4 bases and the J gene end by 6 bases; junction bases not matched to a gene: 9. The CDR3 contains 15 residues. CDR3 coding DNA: TGTGCCAGTAGTACCTCGACAGGGCATCGTCAGCCCCAGCATTTT. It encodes CASSTSTGHRQPQHF.

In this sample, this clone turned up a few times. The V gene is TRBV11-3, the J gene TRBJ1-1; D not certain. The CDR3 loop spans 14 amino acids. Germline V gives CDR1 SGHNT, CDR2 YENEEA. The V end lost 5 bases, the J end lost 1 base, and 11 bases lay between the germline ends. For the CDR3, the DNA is TGTGCCAGCAGCAAAAGAGCCGGGAACACTGAAGCTTTCTTT. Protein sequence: CASSKRAGNTEAFF.

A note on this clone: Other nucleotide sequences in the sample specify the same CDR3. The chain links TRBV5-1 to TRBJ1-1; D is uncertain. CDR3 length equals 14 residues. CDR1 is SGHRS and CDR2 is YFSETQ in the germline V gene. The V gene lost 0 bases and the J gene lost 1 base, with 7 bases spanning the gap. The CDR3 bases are TGCGCCAGCAGCTTGGGCAGCTCGAACACTGAAGCTTTCTTT. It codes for CASSLGSSNTEAFF.

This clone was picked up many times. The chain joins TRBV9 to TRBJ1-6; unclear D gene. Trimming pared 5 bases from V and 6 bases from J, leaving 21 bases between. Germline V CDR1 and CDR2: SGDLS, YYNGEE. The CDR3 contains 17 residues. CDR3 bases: TGTGCCAGCAGTTCAATCACCCCACGTGGTGGTAATTCACCCCTCCACTTT. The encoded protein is CASSSITPRGGNSPLHF.

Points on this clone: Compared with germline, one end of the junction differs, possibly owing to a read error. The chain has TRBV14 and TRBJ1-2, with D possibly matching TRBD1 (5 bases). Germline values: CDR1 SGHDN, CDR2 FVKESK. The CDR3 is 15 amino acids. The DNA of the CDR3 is TGTGCCAGCAGTCAAGCCAATCGACAGTGGCTCGGCTACACCTTC. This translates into CASSQANRQWLGYTF. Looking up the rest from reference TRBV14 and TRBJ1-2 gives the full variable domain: EAGVTQFPSHSVIEKGQTVTLRCDPISGHDNLYWYRRVMGKEIKFLLHFVKESKQDESGMPNNRFLAERTGGTYSTLKVQPAELEDSGVYFCASSQANRQWLGYTFGSGTRLTVV.

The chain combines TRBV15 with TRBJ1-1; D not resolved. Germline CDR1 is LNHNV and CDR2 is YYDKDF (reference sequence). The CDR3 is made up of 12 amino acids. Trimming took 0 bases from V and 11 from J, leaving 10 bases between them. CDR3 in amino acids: CATSRDRVGAFF. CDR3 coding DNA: TGTGCCACCAGCAGAGATAGGGTGGGGGCTTTCTTT.

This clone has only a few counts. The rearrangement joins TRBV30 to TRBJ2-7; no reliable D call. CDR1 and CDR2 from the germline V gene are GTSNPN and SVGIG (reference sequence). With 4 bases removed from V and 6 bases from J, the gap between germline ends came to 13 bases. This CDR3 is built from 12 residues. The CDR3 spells CAWTHGASEQYF. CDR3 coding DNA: TGTGCCTGGACCCACGGAGCATCCGAGCAGTACTTC.

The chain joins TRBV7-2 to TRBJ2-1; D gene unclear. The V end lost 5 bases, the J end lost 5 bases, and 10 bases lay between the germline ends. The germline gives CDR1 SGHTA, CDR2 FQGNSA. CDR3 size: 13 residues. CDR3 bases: TGTGCCAGCAGCCCCTCGACCGACAATGAGCAGTTCTTC. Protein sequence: CASSPSTDNEQFF.

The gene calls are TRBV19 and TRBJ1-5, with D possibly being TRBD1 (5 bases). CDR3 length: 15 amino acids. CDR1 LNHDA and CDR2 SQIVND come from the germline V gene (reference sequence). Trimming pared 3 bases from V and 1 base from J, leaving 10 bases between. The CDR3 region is CASSILGHSNQPQHF. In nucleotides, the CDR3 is TGTGCCAGTAGTATTCTCGGACACAGCAATCAGCCCCAGCATTTT.

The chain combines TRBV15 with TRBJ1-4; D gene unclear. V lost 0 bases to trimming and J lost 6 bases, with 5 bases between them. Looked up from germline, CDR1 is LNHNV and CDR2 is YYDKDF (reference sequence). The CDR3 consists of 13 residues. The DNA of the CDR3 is TGTGCCACCAGCAGAGATCAGTATGAAAAACTGTTTTTT. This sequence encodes CATSRDQYEKLFF.

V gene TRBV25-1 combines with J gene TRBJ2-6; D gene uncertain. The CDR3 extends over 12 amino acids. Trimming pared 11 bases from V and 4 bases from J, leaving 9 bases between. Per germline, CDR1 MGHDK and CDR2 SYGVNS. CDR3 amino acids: CAVEWGANVLTF. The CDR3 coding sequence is TGTGCCGTGGAGTGGGGGGCCAACGTCCTGACTTTC.

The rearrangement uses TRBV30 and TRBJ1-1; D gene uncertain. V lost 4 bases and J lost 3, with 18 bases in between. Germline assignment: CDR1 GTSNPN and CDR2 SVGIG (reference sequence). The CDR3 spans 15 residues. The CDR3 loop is CAWTSIQYDDTEAFF. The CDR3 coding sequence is TGTGCCTGGACGTCGATCCAGTACGATGACACTGAAGCTTTCTTT.